Sequencing of this T cell receptor (beta chain) was carried out in a study of CD8+ T cells in alopecia areata listed by TCRdb under 2018. In the study overall: The treated patients took part in an open-label pilot trial in which moderate-to-severe alopecia areata was treated with oral tofacitinib at 5 to 10 mg twice daily. The RNA source kit depended on sample type: the PAXgene miRNA kit for fixed scalp, the miRNeasy kit for PBMCs, and the RNeasy kit for mouse skin. Scalp clonality was compared across normal scalp (n=4), patchy alopecia areata scalp (n=8), and alopecia totalis/universalis scalp (n=8). On the human side, TCRbeta sequencing was run on scalp tissue and on sorted CD4+ and CD8+ peripheral blood T cells from healthy controls and from alopecia areata patients with either patchy or totalis/universalis disease. Biopsies were taken from tofacitinib-treated patients at baseline and again at 4 and 24 weeks into treatment, and several of those patients also had a later scalp biopsy. TCRbeta CDR3 regions were amplified by immunoSEQ multiplex PCR using 35 Vbeta forward and 13 Jbeta reverse primers. Tofacitinib was given for 6 to 18 months, followed by 6 months of follow-up off drug to assess delayed response and recurrence. High-throughput TCRbeta sequencing was used to examine T cell clonal expansion in alopecia areata in both the C3H/HeJ mouse model and human patients. For the treated patients, the SALT score, which quantifies what percentage of scalp surface area is affected, served as the measure of disease severity. The research as a whole found: Many expanded lesional clones persisted in scalp and blood during tofacitinib treatment, which may partly explain relapse after stopping treatment. Scalp clonality and the number of expanded CD8+ clones among the top 100 scalp clones were significantly decreased by tofacitinib. Because the treated cohort was small and had only one nonresponder, larger studies are needed to examine links between baseline CD8+ expansion and response. Shared TCR sequences between patients were less evident than in mice, which may be partly attributable to HLA diversity in the patient population. Higher clonality and more expanded CD8+ clones were observed in lesional scalp than in normal scalp, particularly in alopecia totalis/universalis, a finding suggestive of antigenic drive. Scalp TCR repertoire analysis is complicated because resident alphabeta T cells in normal human skin are also sequenced, whereas mouse skin is dominated by gammadelta T cells.

As for this clone: Its binding antigen is unknown. Per-nucleotide qualities are absent, and no much larger clonotype sits a single base away.

Library creation used the immunoSEQ multiplex PCR assay. RNA was extracted from all samples and reverse transcribed into cDNA as template for TCR sequencing. First-strand cDNA was synthesized with SuperScript III using a 2:1 mix of oligo-dT and random hexamers. A synthetic immune receptor repertoire was used to assess amplification bias, and residual bias was removed computationally. In the paper's pipeline: Raw reads were preprocessed to remove errors, and CDR3 was defined by IMGT conventions from the conserved cysteine to phenylalanine. Clonality was computed as 1 minus the Shannon entropy, with the entropy normalized by log2 of the number of productive unique TCRs. Whether each scalp clone was CD4 or CD8 was inferred by checking scalp TCRbeta sequences against the CD4 and CD8 repertoires from sorted blood. TCRdb re-hosts the immuneACCESS table, in-frame sequences only. Its copies lack some clones; in the studies checked, an unresolved V gene accounts for under half of them, and the cause for the rest is not known. That table supplies the V and J calls and clone size; D and trimming were determined from the DNA. In all, the sample holds more than 95,000 clones, and under 90% of those were seen once. The ten top clones hold roughly 11% of the sample.

The treatment or condition label for this specimen denotes: oral pan-JAK inhibitor, 5-10 mg twice daily. Peripheral blood and lesional scalp punch biopsies were obtained from patients with alopecia areata. After PBMCs were isolated by density centrifugation and stained for CD3, CD4 and CD8, a FACSAria was used to sort CD4+ and CD8+ T cells. As encoded in the germline V gene, CDR1 is SNHLY while CDR2 is FYNNEI. V is cut back by 9 bases and J by 3 bases, with 8 bases in the junction unmatched. Reading from cysteine to phenylalanine, the CDR3 counts 14 amino acids. Just CDR3 DNA is preserved here, 42 bases in frame from base 1.

Sequencing was performed on CD8+ T cells sorted from blood, taken at approximately week 30, from a patient treated with tofacitinib. This receptor was identified in a human donor with alopecia areata. Rearrangement joined TRBV2 to TRBJ1-1; 9 junctional bases match TRBD1. The CDR3 has the sequence CASQPGQGHTEAFF. In nucleotides, the sequence is TGTGCCAGTCAACCGGGACAGGGCCACACTGAAGCTTTCTTT.